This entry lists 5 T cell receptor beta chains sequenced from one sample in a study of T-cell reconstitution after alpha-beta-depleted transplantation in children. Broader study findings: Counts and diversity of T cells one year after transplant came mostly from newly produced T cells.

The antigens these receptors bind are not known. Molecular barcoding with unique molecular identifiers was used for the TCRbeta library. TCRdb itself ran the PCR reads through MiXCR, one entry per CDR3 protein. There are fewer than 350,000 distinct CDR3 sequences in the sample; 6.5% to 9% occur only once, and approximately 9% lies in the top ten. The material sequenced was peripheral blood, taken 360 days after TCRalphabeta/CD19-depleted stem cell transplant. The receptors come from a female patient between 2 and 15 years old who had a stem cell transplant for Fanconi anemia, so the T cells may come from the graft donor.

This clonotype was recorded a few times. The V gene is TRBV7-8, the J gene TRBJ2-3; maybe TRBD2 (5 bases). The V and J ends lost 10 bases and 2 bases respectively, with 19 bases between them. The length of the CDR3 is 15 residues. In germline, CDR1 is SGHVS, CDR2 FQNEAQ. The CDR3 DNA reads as TGTGCCACCACCCCCTATAGCGCCCTCACAGATACGCAGTATTTT. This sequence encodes CATTPYSALTDTQYF.

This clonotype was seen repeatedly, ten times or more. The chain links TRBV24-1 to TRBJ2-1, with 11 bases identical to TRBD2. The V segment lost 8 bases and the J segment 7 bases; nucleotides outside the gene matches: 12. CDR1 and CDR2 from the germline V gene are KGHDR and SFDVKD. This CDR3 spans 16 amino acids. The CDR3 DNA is TGTGCCACCACCAACCCGGGACTAGCGGAAGGAAATGAGCAGTTCTTC. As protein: CATTNPGLAEGNEQFF.

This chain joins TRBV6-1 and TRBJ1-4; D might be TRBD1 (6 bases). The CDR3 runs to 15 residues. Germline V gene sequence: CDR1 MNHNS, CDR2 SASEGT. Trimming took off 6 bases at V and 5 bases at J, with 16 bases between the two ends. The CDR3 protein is CASRPPGALNEKLFF. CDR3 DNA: TGTGCCAGCAGACCCCCAGGGGCCCTCAATGAAAAACTGTTTTTT.

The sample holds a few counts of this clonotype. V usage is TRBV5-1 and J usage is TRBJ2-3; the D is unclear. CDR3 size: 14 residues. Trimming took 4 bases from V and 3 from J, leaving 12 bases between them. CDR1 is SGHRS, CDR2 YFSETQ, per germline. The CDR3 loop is CASSRVEVTDTQYF. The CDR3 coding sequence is TGCGCCAGCAGCCGGGTTGAGGTAACAGATACGCAGTATTTT. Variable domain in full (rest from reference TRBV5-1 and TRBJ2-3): KAGVTQTPRYLIKTRGQQVTLSCSPISGHRSVSWYQQTPGQGLQFLFEYFSETQRNKGNFPGRFSGRQFSNSRSEMNVSTLELGDSALYLCASSRVEVTDTQYFGPGTRLTVL.

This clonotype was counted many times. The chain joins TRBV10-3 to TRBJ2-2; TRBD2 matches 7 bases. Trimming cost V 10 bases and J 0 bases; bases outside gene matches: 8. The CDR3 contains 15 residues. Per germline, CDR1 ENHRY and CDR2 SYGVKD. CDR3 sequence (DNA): TGTGCCACCAGGGAGGGGCCCACGAACACCGGGGAGCTGTTTTTT. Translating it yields CATREGPTNTGELFF.